These 22 T cell receptor beta chains share one sample of origin, sequenced in a study of control samples from healthy donors and cancer patients. TCRdb's table, derived via immunoSEQ multiplex PCR, lists solely in-frame clones and lacks some. The table includes around 180,000 clones, 94% detected once. Sequenced material: blood. These receptor sequences come from a woman aged 18-29 years in good health.

This rearrangement joins TRBV15 to TRBJ1-6, with 7 bases aligning to TRBD1. Germline trimming cut 0 bases from V and 2 bases from J; bases unmatched to any gene: 4. Germline CDR1 and CDR2: LNHNV and YYDKDF (reference sequence). The CDR3 loop spans 17 amino acids. CDR3 nucleotide sequence: TGTGCCACCAGCAGAGACAGGGGGTGGACCTATAATTCACCCCTCCACTTT. This encodes CATSRDRGWTYNSPLHF.

Details on this clone: Different DNA sequences within this sample yield the same CDR3. The rearrangement joins TRBV18 to TRBJ2-5; 7 bases line up with TRBD1. CDR1 and CDR2 (germline): KGHSH, LQKENI. The ends lost 5 bases at V and 5 bases at J; junction bases unmatched: 5. The CDR3 length is 13 residues. This chain's CDR3 is CASSSDRVETQYF. DNA of the CDR3: TGTGCCAGCTCATCAGACAGGGTTGAGACCCAGTACTTC.

V gene TRBV12-5 combines with J gene TRBJ1-1; D gene ambiguous. The CDR3 sequence is 13 residues long. The V gene's germline CDR1 is LGHNT and CDR2 FRNRAP. Between the trimmed V and J ends, which lost 6 bases and 8 bases, there was a span of 16 bases. CDR3: CASGNRTGSEAFF. CDR3 sequence (DNA): TGTGCTAGTGGCAACAGAACGGGGTCAGAAGCTTTCTTT. The variable domain in full, with the rest retrieved from reference TRBV12-5 and TRBJ1-1, is DARVTQTPRHKVTEMGQEVTMRCQPILGHNTVFWYRQTMMQGLELLAYFRNRAPLDDSGMPKDRFSAEMPDATLATLKIQPSEPRDSAVYFCASGNRTGSEAFFGQGTRLTVV.

V and J are TRBV18 and TRBJ1-5; D may be TRBD1 (5 bases). The CDR3 spans 15 residues. Trimming took 3 bases from V and 0 from J, leaving 9 bases between them. Germline CDR1 KGHSH, CDR2 LQKENI. The CDR3 DNA reads TGTGCCAGCTCACCCTCAGGGCCTAGCAATCAGCCCCAGCATTTT. Encoded protein: CASSPSGPSNQPQHF.

The rearrangement joins TRBV6-5 to TRBJ2-2; TRBD1 aligns across 7 bases. The CDR3 runs to 15 residues. The germline V gene encodes CDR1 MNHEY and CDR2 SVGAGI. Trimming took 6 bases from V and 7 from J; bases not matched to a gene: 11. The CDR3 here is CASSQDRDSVGELFF. The CDR3 region has the DNA TGTGCCAGCAGCCAAGACCGGGACAGTGTCGGGGAGCTGTTTTTT.

This chain joins TRBV5-1 and TRBJ2-5, with D possibly called TRBD1 or TRBD2 (5 bases each). Trimming pared 4 bases from V and 1 base from J, leaving 11 bases between. The CDR3 consists of 14 residues. The germline gives CDR1 SGHRS, CDR2 YFSETQ. The CDR3 loop reads CASSAGTAQETQYF. DNA of the CDR3: TGCGCCAGCAGCGCCGGGACGGCCCAAGAGACCCAGTACTTC.

This chain uses TRBV4-1 with TRBJ1-6; D is ambiguous. Germline assignment: CDR1 MGHRA and CDR2 YSYEKL. The CDR3 loop spans 16 amino acids. The V gene lost 8 bases and the J gene lost 7 bases, with 21 bases spanning the gap. The chain's CDR3 is CASSFGRPRGNSPLHF. For the CDR3, the DNA is TGCGCCAGCTCGTTCGGGAGACCTAGAGGGAATTCACCCCTCCACTTT.

V is TRBV25-1 and J is TRBJ1-1; no definite D call. V lost 4 bases and J lost 3, with 6 bases in between. Germline V gene sequence: CDR1 MGHDK, CDR2 SYGVNS. The CDR3 covers 12 residues. The CDR3 spells CASSALYTEAFF. As DNA, the CDR3 is TGTGCCAGCAGTGCCCTCTACACTGAAGCTTTCTTT.

This clone was counted once. The chain combines TRBV7-2 with TRBJ2-2; D not certain. Per the germline V gene, CDR1 is SGHTA and CDR2 is FQGNSA. Trimming pared 1 base from V and 6 bases from J, leaving 9 bases between. The CDR3 consists of 14 residues. The CDR3 DNA reads as TGTGCCAGCAGCTTAGAAGCAGGACCCGGGGAGCTGTTTTTT. It specifies CASSLEAGPGELFF. Drawing the rest from reference TRBV7-2 and TRBJ2-2, the complete variable domain is GAGVSQSPSNKVTEKGKDVELRCDPISGHTALYWYRQSLGQGLEFLIYFQGNSAPDKSGLPSDRFSAERTGGSVSTLTIQRTQQEDSAVYLCASSLEAGPGELFFGEGSRLTVL.

The J gene is TRBJ1-5, the V gene TRBV5-1; 9 positions match TRBD1. Germline V gives CDR1 SGHRS, CDR2 YFSETQ. With V trimmed by 4 bases and J by 5 bases, 4 bases remained unmatched. The CDR3 covers 14 residues. The CDR3 loop reads CASSPGTGYQPQHF. CDR3 bases: TGCGCCAGCAGCCCCGGGACAGGGTATCAGCCCCAGCATTTT. Full variable domain (outside the CDR3, taken from reference TRBV5-1 and TRBJ1-5): KAGVTQTPRYLIKTRGQQVTLSCSPISGHRSVSWYQQTPGQGLQFLFEYFSETQRNKGNFPGRFSGRQFSNSRSEMNVSTLELGDSALYLCASSPGTGYQPQHFGDGTRLSIL.

CDR3 bases: TGTGCCAGCAGATCCACAGATACGCAGTATTTT. The encoded protein is CASRSTDTQYF. The chain has TRBV7-2 and TRBJ2-3; D gene uncertain. V lost 6 bases and J 2 bases, leaving 3 bases between the germline ends. Germline V gene data show CDR1 as SGHTA and CDR2 as FQGNSA. The CDR3 totals 11 residues.

The CDR3 sequence is CASSAAEAFF. The DNA of the CDR3 is TGTGCCAGCAGTGCGGCTGAAGCTTTCTTT. V usage is TRBV2 and J usage is TRBJ1-1; D unclear. This CDR3 is 10 amino acids long. In germline, CDR1 is SNHLY, CDR2 FYNNEI. V dropped 4 bases and J dropped 6 bases, with 3 bases sitting between them.

The chain is built from TRBV10-3 and TRBJ1-6; TRBD1 is a possible D gene (5 bases). The CDR3 is 16 amino acids. The germline V and J ends were trimmed by 6 bases and 7 bases, with 19 bases remaining between them. From germline, CDR1 is ENHRY and CDR2 SYGVKD. CDR3 amino acids: CAISDAVGDLNSPLHF. The CDR3, as DNA: TGTGCCATCAGCGACGCGGTAGGGGATCTAAATTCACCCCTCCACTTT.

V and J are TRBV7-9 and TRBJ1-5; D not certain. The CDR3 sequence is 12 residues long. Germline CDR1 SEHNR, CDR2 FQNEAQ (reference sequence). The V end was cut by 3 bases, the J end by 5 bases, with 5 bases between. CDR3 in DNA: TGTGCCAGCAGCTTGCCCGATCAGCCCCAGCATTTT. This gives the protein CASSLPDQPQHF.

This chain links TRBV18 with TRBJ2-3, with D perhaps TRBD1 (6 bases). Trimming took 8 bases from V and 1 from J, leaving 10 bases between them. Germline V CDR1 and CDR2: KGHSH, LQKENI. The CDR3 loop spans 13 amino acids. The CDR3 DNA reads TGTGCCAGCGTACAGGGTGGCACAGATACGCAGTATTTT. This encodes CASVQGGTDTQYF.

This chain joins TRBV7-8 and TRBJ2-7, with D hard to call. The CDR3 is made up of 13 amino acids. The V and J ends lost 5 bases and 2 bases respectively, with 10 bases between them. CDR1 is SGHVS, CDR2 FQNEAQ, per germline. DNA of the CDR3: TGTGCCAGCAGCCGAACAACAGCCTACGAGCAGTACTTC. As protein: CASSRTTAYEQYF.

The genes are TRBV4-1 and TRBJ2-7; D remains unclear. The ends were cut back, 0 bases at V and 0 bases at J, with 15 bases in the middle. There are 17 residues in the CDR3. Looked up from germline, CDR1 is MGHRA and CDR2 is YSYEKL. This CDR3 reads CASSQDRADEDSYEQYF. For the CDR3, the DNA is TGCGCCAGCAGCCAAGATAGGGCAGACGAGGACTCCTACGAGCAGTACTTC.

This chain uses TRBV19 with TRBJ1-3; D call uncertain. This CDR3 region has 15 residues. V lost 4 bases and J lost 3, with 13 bases in between. The V gene's germline CDR1 is LNHDA and CDR2 SQIVND (reference sequence). CDR3 in amino acids: CASSRASGVGNTIYF. Written as DNA, the CDR3 is TGTGCCAGTAGTAGAGCCTCGGGAGTTGGAAACACCATATATTTT.

The chain combines TRBV21-1 with TRBJ1-4. TRBV21-1 is a recognized pseudogene. This CDR3 is built from 14 residues. The CDR3 loop is CASSVEGICEKLFF. For the CDR3, the DNA is TGTGCCAGCAGCGTAGAGGGGATCTGTGAAAAACTGTTTTTT.

The CDR3 loop reads CASSYSLLQGRGETEAFF. The CDR3 DNA reads as TGTGCCAGCAGTTACTCTCTTCTTCAGGGGCGCGGGGAAACTGAAGCTTTCTTT. The chain couples TRBV6-2 or TRBV6-3 to TRBJ1-1, with D perhaps TRBD1 (6 bases). This CDR3 comprises 18 residues. Trimming left V 0 bases short and J 5 bases short, with 22 bases between. Germline V CDR1 and CDR2: MNHEY, SVGEGT.

The chain employs TRBV5-1 and TRBJ1-1; D unresolved. This CDR3 comprises 13 residues. V gave up 0 bases and J gave up 8 bases, with 11 bases separating them. CDR1 and CDR2 from the germline V gene are SGHRS and YFSETQ. Here the CDR3 reads CASSLGPAREAFF. The CDR3 DNA reads TGCGCCAGCAGCTTGGGACCCGCACGGGAAGCTTTCTTT. The whole variable domain, filled in from reference TRBV5-1 and TRBJ1-1, reads KAGVTQTPRYLIKTRGQQVTLSCSPISGHRSVSWYQQTPGQGLQFLFEYFSETQRNKGNFPGRFSGRQFSNSRSEMNVSTLELGDSALYLCASSLGPAREAFFGQGTRLTVV.

The rearrangement joins TRBV10-1 to TRBJ2-2; D is perhaps TRBD1 (6 bases). CDR1 and CDR2 (germline): WNHNN, SYGVQD (reference sequence). The CDR3 runs 12 residues. The V gene lost 6 bases and the J gene lost 9 bases, with 11 bases spanning the gap. The CDR3 DNA sequence: TGCGCCAGCAGCTTACAGGGCCGGGAGCTGTTTTTT. Amino acids: CASSLQGRELFF.